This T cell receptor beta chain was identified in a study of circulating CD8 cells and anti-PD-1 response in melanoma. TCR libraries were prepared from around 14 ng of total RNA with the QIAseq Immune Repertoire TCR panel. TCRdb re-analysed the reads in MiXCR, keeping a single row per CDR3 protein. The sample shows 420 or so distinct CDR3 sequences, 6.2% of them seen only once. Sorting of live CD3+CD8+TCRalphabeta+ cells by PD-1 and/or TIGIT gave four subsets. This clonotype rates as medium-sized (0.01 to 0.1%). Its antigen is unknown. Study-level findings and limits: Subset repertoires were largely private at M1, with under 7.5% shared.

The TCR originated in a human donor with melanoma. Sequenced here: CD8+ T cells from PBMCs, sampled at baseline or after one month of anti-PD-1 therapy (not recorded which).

This CDR3 is CASSMPGGPDTQYF. As DNA, the CDR3 is TGTGCCAGTAGTATGCCAGGAGGACCAGATACGCAGTATTTT. The chain is built from TRBV19 and TRBJ2-3; tentative D call: TRBD2 (5 bases). CDR1 is LNHDA and CDR2 is SQIVND in the germline V gene (reference sequence). The CDR3 totals 14 residues. Deletions cut 3 bases from V and 4 bases from J, with 11 bases between.